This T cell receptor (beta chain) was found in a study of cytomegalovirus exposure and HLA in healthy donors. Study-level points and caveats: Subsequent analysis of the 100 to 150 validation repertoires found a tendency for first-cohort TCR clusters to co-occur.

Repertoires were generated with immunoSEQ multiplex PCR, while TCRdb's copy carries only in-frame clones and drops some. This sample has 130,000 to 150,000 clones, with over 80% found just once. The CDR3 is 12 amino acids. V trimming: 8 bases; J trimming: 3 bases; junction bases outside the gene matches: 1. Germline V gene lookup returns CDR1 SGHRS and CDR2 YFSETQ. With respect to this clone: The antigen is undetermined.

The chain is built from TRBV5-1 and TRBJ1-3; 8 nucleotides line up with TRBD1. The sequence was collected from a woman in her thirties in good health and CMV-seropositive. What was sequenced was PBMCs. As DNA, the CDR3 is TGCGCCAGTGGGACAGGTGGAAACACCATATATTTT. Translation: CASGTGGNTIYF.